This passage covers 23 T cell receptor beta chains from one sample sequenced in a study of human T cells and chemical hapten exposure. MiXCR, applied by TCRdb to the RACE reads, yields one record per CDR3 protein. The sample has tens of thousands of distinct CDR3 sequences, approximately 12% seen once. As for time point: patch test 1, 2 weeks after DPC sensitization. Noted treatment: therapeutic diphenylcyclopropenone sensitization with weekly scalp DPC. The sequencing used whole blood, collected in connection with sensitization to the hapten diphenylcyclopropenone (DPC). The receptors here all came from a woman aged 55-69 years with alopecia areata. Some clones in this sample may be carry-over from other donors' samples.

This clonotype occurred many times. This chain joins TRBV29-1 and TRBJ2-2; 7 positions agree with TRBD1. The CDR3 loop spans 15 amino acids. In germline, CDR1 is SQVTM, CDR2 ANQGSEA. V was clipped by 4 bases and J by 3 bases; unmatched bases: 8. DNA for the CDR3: TGCAGCGTTGTGGTACAGGGGACCCACACCGGGGAGCTGTTTTTT. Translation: CSVVVQGTHTGELFF.

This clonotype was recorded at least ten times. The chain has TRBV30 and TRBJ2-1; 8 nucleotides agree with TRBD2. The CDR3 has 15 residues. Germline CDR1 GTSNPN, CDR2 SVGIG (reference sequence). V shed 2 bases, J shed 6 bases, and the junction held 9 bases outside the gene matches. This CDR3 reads CAWSIAGTSSNEQFF. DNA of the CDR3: TGTGCCTGGAGTATCGCCGGGACTAGTAGCAATGAGCAGTTCTTC.

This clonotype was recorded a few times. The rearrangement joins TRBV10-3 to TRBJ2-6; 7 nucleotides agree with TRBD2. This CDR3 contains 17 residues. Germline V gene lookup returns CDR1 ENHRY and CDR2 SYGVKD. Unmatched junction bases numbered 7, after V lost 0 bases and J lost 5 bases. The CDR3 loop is CAISESGAGTWANVLTF. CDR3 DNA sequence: TGTGCCATCAGTGAGTCGGGAGCGGGGACTTGGGCCAACGTCCTGACTTTC.

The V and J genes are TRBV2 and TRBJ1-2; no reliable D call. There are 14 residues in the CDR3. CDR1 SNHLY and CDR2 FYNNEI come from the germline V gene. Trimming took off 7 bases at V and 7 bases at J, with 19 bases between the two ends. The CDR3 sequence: CASTEVTSFFGYTF. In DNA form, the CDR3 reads TGTGCCAGCACCGAGGTCACGTCTTTCTTTGGCTACACCTTC. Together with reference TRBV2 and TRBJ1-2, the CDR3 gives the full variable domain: EPEVTQTPSHQVTQMGQEVILRCVPISNHLYFYWYRQILGQKVEFLVSFYNNEISEKSEIFDDQFSVERPDGSNFTLKIRSTKLEDSAMYFCASTEVTSFFGYTFGSGTRLTVV.

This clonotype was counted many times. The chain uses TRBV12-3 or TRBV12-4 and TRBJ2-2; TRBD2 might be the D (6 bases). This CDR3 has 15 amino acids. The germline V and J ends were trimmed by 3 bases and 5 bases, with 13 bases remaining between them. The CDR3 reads CASSFGTGGTGELFF. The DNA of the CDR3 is TGTGCCAGCAGTTTTGGCACAGGAGGGACCGGGGAGCTGTTTTTT.

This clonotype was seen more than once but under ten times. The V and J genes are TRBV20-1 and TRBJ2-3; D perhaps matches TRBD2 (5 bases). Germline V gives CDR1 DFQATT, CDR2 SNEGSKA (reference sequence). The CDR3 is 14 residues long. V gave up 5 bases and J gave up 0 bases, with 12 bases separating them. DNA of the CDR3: TGCAGTGCTGAGGACTTTACCAGCACAGATACGCAGTATTTT. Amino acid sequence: CSAEDFTSTDTQYF.

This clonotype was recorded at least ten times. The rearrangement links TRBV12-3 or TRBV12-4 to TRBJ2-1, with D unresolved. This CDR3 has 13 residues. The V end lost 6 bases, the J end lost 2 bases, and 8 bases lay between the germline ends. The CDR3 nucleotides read TGTGCCAGCAGCGCCCGACCCTACAATGAGCAGTTCTTC. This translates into CASSARPYNEQFF.

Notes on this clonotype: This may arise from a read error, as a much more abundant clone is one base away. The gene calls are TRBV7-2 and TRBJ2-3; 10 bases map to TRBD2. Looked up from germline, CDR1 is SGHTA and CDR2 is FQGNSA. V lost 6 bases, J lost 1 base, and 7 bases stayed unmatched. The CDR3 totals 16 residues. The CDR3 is CASRVTGTSGTDTQYF. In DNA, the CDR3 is TGTGCCAGCAGAGTCACCGGGACTAGCGGCACAGATACGCAGTATTTT.

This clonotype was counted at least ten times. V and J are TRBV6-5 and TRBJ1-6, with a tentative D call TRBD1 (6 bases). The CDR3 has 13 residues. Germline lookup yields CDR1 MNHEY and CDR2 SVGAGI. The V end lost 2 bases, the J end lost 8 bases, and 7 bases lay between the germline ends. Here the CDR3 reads CASSYNRDSPLHF. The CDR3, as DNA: TGTGCCAGCAGTTACAACAGGGATTCACCCCTCCACTTT.

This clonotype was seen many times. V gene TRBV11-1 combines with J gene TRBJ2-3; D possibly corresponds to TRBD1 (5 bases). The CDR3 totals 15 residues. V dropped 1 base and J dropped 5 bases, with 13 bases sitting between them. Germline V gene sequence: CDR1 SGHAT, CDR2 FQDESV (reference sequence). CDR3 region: CASSLEVQGEDTQYF. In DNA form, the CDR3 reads TGTGCCAGCAGCTTAGAAGTGCAGGGTGAAGATACGCAGTATTTT.

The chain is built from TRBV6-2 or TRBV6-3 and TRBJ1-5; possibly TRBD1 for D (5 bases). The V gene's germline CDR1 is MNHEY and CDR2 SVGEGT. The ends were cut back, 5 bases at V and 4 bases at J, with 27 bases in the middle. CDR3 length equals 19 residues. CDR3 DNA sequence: TGTGCCAGCAGTGAACAAGAAGGGACGGCGGATGTAGGAAATCAGCCCCAGCATTTT. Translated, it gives CASSEQEGTADVGNQPQHF.

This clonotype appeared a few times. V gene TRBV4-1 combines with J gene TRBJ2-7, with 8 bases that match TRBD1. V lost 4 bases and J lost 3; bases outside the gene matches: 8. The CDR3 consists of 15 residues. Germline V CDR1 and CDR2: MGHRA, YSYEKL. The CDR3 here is CASSLTGQAFYEQYF. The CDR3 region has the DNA TGCGCCAGCAGCCTCACGGGACAGGCTTTCTACGAGCAGTACTTC.

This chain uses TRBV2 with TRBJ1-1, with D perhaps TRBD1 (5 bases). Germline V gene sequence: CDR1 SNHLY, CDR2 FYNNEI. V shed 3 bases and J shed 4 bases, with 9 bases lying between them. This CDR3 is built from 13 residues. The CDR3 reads CASSDRGRTEAFF. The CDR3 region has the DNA TGTGCCAGCAGTGATAGGGGTCGCACTGAAGCTTTCTTT.

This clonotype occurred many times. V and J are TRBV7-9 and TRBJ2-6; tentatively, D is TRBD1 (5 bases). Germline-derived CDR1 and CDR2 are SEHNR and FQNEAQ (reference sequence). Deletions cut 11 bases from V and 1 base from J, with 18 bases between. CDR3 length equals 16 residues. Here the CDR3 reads CAGGRTPLSGANVLTF. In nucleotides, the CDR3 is TGTGCCGGTGGGCGGACACCGCTGTCTGGGGCCAACGTCCTGACTTTC.

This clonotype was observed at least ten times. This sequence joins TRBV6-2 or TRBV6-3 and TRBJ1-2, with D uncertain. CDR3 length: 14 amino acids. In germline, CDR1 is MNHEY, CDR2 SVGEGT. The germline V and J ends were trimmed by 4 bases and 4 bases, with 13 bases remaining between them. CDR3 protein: CASSFPSGGYGYTF. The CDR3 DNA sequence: TGTGCCAGCAGTTTCCCCTCTGGAGGCTATGGCTACACCTTC.

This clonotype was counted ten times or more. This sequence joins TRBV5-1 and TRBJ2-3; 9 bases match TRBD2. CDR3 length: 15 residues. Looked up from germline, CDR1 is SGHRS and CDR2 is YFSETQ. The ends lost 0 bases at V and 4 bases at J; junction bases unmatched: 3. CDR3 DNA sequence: TGCGCCAGCAGCTTGGCAGCGGGGGGCCCAGATACGCAGTATTTT. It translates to CASSLAAGGPDTQYF.

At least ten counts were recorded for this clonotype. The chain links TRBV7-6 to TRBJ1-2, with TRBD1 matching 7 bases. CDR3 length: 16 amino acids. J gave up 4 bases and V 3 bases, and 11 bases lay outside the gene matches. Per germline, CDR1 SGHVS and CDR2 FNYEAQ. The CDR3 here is CASSLQGRDSLYGYTF. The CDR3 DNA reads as TGTGCCAGCAGCTTGCAGGGCCGGGACAGCCTCTATGGCTACACCTTC. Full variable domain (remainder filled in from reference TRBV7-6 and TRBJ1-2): GAGVSQSPRYKVTKRGQDVALRCDPISGHVSLYWYRQALGQGPEFLTYFNYEAQQDKSGLPNDRFSAERPEGSISTLTIQRTEQRDSAMYRCASSLQGRDSLYGYTFGSGTRLTVV.

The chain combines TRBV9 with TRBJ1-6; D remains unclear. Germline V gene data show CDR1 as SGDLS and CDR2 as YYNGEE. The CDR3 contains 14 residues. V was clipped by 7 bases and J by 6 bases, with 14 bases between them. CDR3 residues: CASGRRNSNSPLHF. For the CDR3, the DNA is TGTGCCAGCGGGCGACGGAACTCTAATTCACCCCTCCACTTT.

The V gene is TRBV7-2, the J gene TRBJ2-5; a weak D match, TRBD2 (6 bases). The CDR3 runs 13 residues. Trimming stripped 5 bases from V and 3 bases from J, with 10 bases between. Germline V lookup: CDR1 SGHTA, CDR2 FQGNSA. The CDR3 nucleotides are TGTGCCAGCAGCAGGGACTCGAAAGAGACCCAGTACTTC. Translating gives CASSRDSKETQYF.

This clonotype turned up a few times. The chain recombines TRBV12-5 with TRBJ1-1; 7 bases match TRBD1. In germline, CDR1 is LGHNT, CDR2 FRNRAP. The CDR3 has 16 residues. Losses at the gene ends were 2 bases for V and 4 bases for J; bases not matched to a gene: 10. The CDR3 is CASGLPTTGFSTEAFF. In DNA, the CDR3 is TGTGCTAGTGGTTTGCCAACGACAGGGTTTAGCACTGAAGCTTTCTTT. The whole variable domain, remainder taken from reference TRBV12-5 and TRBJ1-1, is DARVTQTPRHKVTEMGQEVTMRCQPILGHNTVFWYRQTMMQGLELLAYFRNRAPLDDSGMPKDRFSAEMPDATLATLKIQPSEPRDSAVYFCASGLPTTGFSTEAFFGQGTRLTVV.

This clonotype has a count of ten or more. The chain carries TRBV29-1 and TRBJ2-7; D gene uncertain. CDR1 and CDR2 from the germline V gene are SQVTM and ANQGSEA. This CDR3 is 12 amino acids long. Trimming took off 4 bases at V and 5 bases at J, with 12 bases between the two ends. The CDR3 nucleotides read TGCAGCGTTGTCGCGGCGGACGACGAGCAGTACTTC. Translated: CSVVAADDEQYF.

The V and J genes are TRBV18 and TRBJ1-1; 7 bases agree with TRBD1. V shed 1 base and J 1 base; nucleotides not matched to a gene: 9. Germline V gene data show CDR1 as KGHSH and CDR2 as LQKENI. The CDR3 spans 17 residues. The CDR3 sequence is CASSPLRSGTANTEAFF. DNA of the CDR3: TGTGCCAGCTCACCACTTCGAAGCGGGACAGCGAACACTGAAGCTTTCTTT.

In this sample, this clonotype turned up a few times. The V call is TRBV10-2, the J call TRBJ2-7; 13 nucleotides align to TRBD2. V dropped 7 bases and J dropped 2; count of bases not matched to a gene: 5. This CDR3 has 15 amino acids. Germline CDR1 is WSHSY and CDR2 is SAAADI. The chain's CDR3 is CASTGTSGATYEQYF. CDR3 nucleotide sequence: TGCGCCAGCACCGGGACTAGCGGGGCCACCTACGAGCAGTACTTC.